This TCR beta chain was observed in a study of T cells after yellow fever vaccination. Turning to the study itself: Low-cell-number fractions underwent preparation using SMART-Seq v4 Ultra Low Input. Points from the study as a whole: Some clonotypes, a small share, were shared between CD4 and CD8 compartments. Subsequent to the booster, the majority of primary-vaccination clones reappeared (approximately 95% CD4, 88% CD8).

Universal primer sites and UMIs were introduced during 5'RACE template-switching synthesis of TCR cDNA. Each CDR3 protein gets one entry after TCRdb re-called the 5' RACE reads with MiXCR. Of roughly 300,000 distinct CDR3 sequences detected, about 6.9% appear once; the ten largest clones hold 15% to 20%. The V gene's germline CDR1 is SQVTM and CDR2 ANQGSEA. The CDR3 has 12 amino acids. On this clonotype itself: The antigen remains unidentified.

V is TRBV29-1 and J is TRBJ1-1, with D perhaps matching TRBD1 (5 bases). The sequence was collected from a man younger than 35 who received the YFV17D yellow fever vaccine. The source material was PBMCs, sampled about 41 days after the first yellow fever vaccination. Written as DNA, the CDR3 is TGCAGTGTTTGTGGGGGAGAAACTGAAGCTTTCTTT. Amino acid sequence: CSVCGGETEAFF.